Following are 14 T cell receptor beta chains from one sample sequenced in a study of blood T cell repertoires in COVID-19. The repertoire was sequenced with immunoSEQ multiplex PCR; TCRdb's copy has only in-frame clones and lacks some. The table has approximately 130,000 clones, 75% to 85% seen once. Sequenced sample: peripheral blood. These receptors originate from a man older than 75 with acute or convalescent COVID-19.

The V gene is TRBV30, the J gene TRBJ2-1; tentative D call: TRBD1 (6 bases). Germline CDR1 GTSNPN, CDR2 SVGIG (reference sequence). The ends were cut back, 2 bases at V and 6 bases at J, with 8 bases in the middle. The CDR3 totals 12 residues. The CDR3 here is CAWSSRGNEQFF. The DNA for the CDR3 is TGTGCCTGGAGTTCCAGGGGCAATGAGCAGTTCTTC.

This sequence joins TRBV6-5 and TRBJ2-2, with TRBD1 as a possible D gene (6 bases). CDR1 is MNHEY and CDR2 is SVGAGI in the germline V gene. V lost 5 bases and J 4 bases, leaving 11 bases between the germline ends. The CDR3 contains 14 residues. The CDR3 loop reads CASSPDSTTGELFF. The CDR3 DNA follows: TGTGCCAGCAGTCCGGACAGCACCACCGGGGAGCTGTTTTTT.

This clone was detected only a few times. This chain connects TRBV18 to TRBJ1-1; 7 positions agree with TRBD1. V lost 0 bases, J lost 1 base, and 5 bases stayed unmatched. Per germline, CDR1 KGHSH and CDR2 LQKENI. This CDR3 has 16 residues. Here the CDR3 reads CASSPPNRGPNTEAFF. In DNA form, the CDR3 reads TGTGCCAGCTCACCACCTAACAGGGGACCGAACACTGAAGCTTTCTTT.

V is TRBV4-3 and J is TRBJ2-7; TRBD2 matches at 10 bases. The CDR3 totals 16 residues. Germline trimming cut 4 bases from V and 5 bases from J; bases unmatched to any gene: 11. The V gene's germline CDR1 is LGHNA and CDR2 YSLEER. For the CDR3, the DNA is TGCGCCAGCAGCCTACTTACCAGCGGGGGGGCAGACGAGCAGTACTTC. Residues: CASSLLTSGGADEQYF.

The CDR3 loop is CASSPSVETQYF. CDR3 nucleotide sequence: TGTGCCAGCAGCCCGTCCGTCGAGACCCAGTACTTC. This rearrangement joins TRBV3-1 (or the pseudogene TRBV3-2) to TRBJ2-5, with no clear D. The CDR3 has 12 residues. CDR1 is LGHDT and CDR2 is YNNKEL in the germline V gene (reference sequence). Between the trimmed V and J ends, which lost 4 bases and 5 bases, there was a span of 8 bases.

This chain links TRBV6-5 with TRBJ1-6, with 11 bases fitting TRBD1. The CDR3 spans 14 residues. V gave up 5 bases and J gave up 12 bases; unmatched junction bases: 6. The V gene's germline CDR1 is MNHEY and CDR2 SVGAGI. The CDR3 loop reads CASSLGQGAKPLHF. The CDR3 nucleotides read TGTGCCAGCAGTCTCGGACAGGGGGCGAAACCCCTCCACTTT.

The chain employs TRBV19 and TRBJ2-3; unclear D gene. V gave up 3 bases and J gave up 0 bases, with 16 bases separating them. CDR1 and CDR2 from the germline V gene are LNHDA and SQIVND (reference sequence). The CDR3 contains 17 residues. The CDR3 sequence is CASSIGTPRASTDTQYF. The CDR3 nucleotides are TGTGCCAGTAGTATTGGAACCCCGCGAGCGAGCACAGATACGCAGTATTTT.

The chain joins TRBV5-1 to TRBJ2-7; 11 nucleotides agree with TRBD1. Trimming removed 0 bases from V and 5 bases from J; junction bases left unmatched: 1. From germline, CDR1 is SGHRS and CDR2 YFSETQ. The CDR3 consists of 14 residues. The CDR3 here is CASSLGTGGDEQYF. Written as DNA, the CDR3 is TGCGCCAGCAGCTTGGGGACAGGGGGCGACGAGCAGTACTTC.

The V gene is TRBV28, the J gene TRBJ1-6; D gene unclear. This CDR3 comprises 12 residues. Trimming took off 5 bases at V and 10 bases at J, with 9 bases between the two ends. In germline, CDR1 is MDHEN, CDR2 SYDVKM. CDR3 sequence: CASSLQRSPLHF. The CDR3, as DNA: TGTGCCAGCAGTCTTCAGAGGTCACCCCTCCACTTT.

The chain couples TRBV2 to TRBJ1-5; 10 bases agree with TRBD1. The V gene end was trimmed by 6 bases and the J gene end by 6 bases; junction bases not matched to a gene: 5. This CDR3 region has 14 residues. Per the germline V gene, CDR1 is SNHLY and CDR2 is FYNNEI. The CDR3 sequence is CASRGTGVGQPQHF. CDR3 coding DNA: TGTGCCAGCAGGGGGACAGGGGTGGGTCAGCCCCAGCATTTT.

The chain carries TRBV5-1 and TRBJ2-5; D gene ambiguous. V lost 4 bases and J lost 4, with 17 bases in between. Germline-derived CDR1 and CDR2 are SGHRS and YFSETQ. The CDR3 runs 15 residues. CDR3 nucleotide sequence: TGCGCCAGCAGCACTTCGGTTCCTCACGCAGAGACCCAGTACTTC. Translating it yields CASSTSVPHAETQYF.

This clone was observed a few times. The chain employs TRBV5-5 and TRBJ1-6, with D possibly matching TRBD1 (5 bases). V lost 3 bases, J lost 10 bases, and 14 bases lay in between. Per germline, CDR1 SGHKS and CDR2 YYEKEE (reference sequence). This CDR3 has 14 residues. CDR3 protein: CASSSRQGRSPLHF. CDR3 bases: TGTGCCAGCAGCTCGAGGCAGGGCCGATCACCCCTCCACTTT. Complete variable domain (other parts from reference TRBV5-5 and TRBJ1-6): DAGVTQSPTHLIKTRGQQVTLRCSPISGHKSVSWYQQVLGQGPQFIFQYYEKEERGRGNFPDRFSARQFPNYSSELNVNALLLGDSALYLCASSSRQGRSPLHFGNGTRLTVT.

The V and J genes are TRBV11-1 and TRBJ2-1, with 7 bases identical to TRBD1. Germline CDR1 and CDR2: SGHAT and FQDESV (reference sequence). The CDR3 length is 15 residues. Trimming took 2 bases from V and 5 from J; bases not matched to a gene: 6. CDR3: CASSLPGTANNEQFF. The DNA for the CDR3 is TGTGCCAGCAGCTTACCCGGGACAGCAAACAATGAGCAGTTCTTC.

The V and J genes are TRBV6-1 and TRBJ1-5; D is undetermined. CDR3 length equals 14 residues. CDR1 and CDR2 (germline): MNHNS, SASEGT. V was trimmed by 5 bases and J by 6 bases, leaving 14 bases between them. CDR3 sequence (DNA): TGTGCCAGCAGTTTCCTCCGGGAGGGTCAGCCCCAGCATTTT. Its protein product is CASSFLREGQPQHF.